These 18 T cell receptor beta chains share one sample of origin, sequenced in a study of Tregs in tolerant kidney transplant recipients. Clones were sequenced by immunoSEQ multiplex PCR, and TCRdb holds only the in-frame ones, with some missing. The sample features more than 10,000 clones, with approximately 26% in its top ten. Related graft donors supplied nonmyeloablative bone marrow transplants, and mixed chimerism was transient. Material: CD8+ T cells from blood (PBMCs), obtained 24 months after the transplant. These receptors were obtained from a human patient who received a combined kidney and bone marrow transplant. Some T cells may be transferred from the graft donor.

In the case of this clone: The read is 3 residues too short to cover the CDR3 end, so that end is filled in from the germline J gene. The chain joins TRBV7-9 to TRBJ1-4; D is ambiguous. The germline V and J ends were trimmed by 0 bases and 8 bases, with 13 bases remaining between them. The CDR3 has 15 amino acids. Germline assignment: CDR1 SEHNR and CDR2 FQNEAQ (reference sequence). CDR3 DNA, as far as it was read: TGTGCCAGCAGCTTAGCTGGCGGGTCCGGGGAAAAA. Encoded protein: CASSLAGGSGEK. The entire CDR3 protein reads CASSLAGGSGEKLFF.

Remarks on this clone: The CDR3 goes on 3 residues after the read ends, and that part is filled in from the germline J gene. V and J are TRBV5-4 and TRBJ2-7, with 7 bases fitting TRBD1. The germline gives CDR1 SGHNT, CDR2 YYREEE (reference sequence). The CDR3 totals 14 residues. V lost 5 bases and J lost 5; bases outside the gene matches: 10. The part of the CDR3 DNA that was read is TGTGCCAGCAGAAGGGGGCCCGGAGGACACGAG. Translated: CASRRGPGGHE. The complete CDR3 sequence is CASRRGPGGHEQYF.

For this clone: The read halts 3 residues ahead of the CDR3 end, with the missing end drawn from the germline J gene. The rearrangement uses TRBV5-5 and TRBJ1-3, with D perhaps matching TRBD1 (6 bases). Trimming took off 0 bases at V and 2 bases at J, with 9 bases between the two ends. Germline V lookup: CDR1 SGHKS, CDR2 YYEKEE (reference sequence). The CDR3 sequence is 15 residues long. The CDR3 bases that were read are TGTGCCAGCAGCTTGGGGGCAGGGGCTGGAAACACC. It specifies CASSLGAGAGNT. The entire CDR3 is CASSLGAGAGNTIYF. The full variable domain, its missing parts supplied by reference TRBV5-5 and TRBJ1-3, is DAGVTQSPTHLIKTRGQQVTLRCSPISGHKSVSWYQQVLGQGPQFIFQYYEKEERGRGNFPDRFSARQFPNYSSELNVNALLLGDSALYLCASSLGAGAGNTIYFGEGSWLTVV.

In regard to this clone: The DNA ends 3 residues before the CDR3 does, and the rest of the CDR3 is filled in from the germline J gene. This sequence joins TRBV5-5 and TRBJ2-7; tentative D call: TRBD1 (7 bases). The V gene lost 1 base and the J gene lost 1 base, with 12 bases spanning the gap. In germline, CDR1 is SGHKS, CDR2 YYEKEE (reference sequence). The length of the CDR3 is 15 residues. This CDR3 reads CASSLHAGGSYEQYF. The CDR3 DNA, read in part, is TGTGCCAGCAGCTTGCACGCAGGGGGGTCCTACGAG.

Comments on this clone: The CDR3 is cut off 3 residues early in the read; its end comes from the germline J gene. This chain links TRBV19 with TRBJ1-2, with D perhaps matching TRBD1 (5 bases). The V end lost 10 bases, the J end lost 4 bases, and 19 bases lay between the germline ends. The CDR3 runs to 14 residues. The germline V gene encodes CDR1 LNHDA and CDR2 SQIVND (reference sequence). CDR3 loop: CATPGQGKGYGYTF. The sequenced part of the CDR3 DNA is TGTGCCACCCCGGGCCAGGGAAAAGGCTATGGC.

Incomplete CDR3 DNA: TGTGCCAGCAGCGTGACAGGGTGGAACACTGAA. Its translation is CASSVTGWNTE. The whole CDR3 protein is CASSVTGWNTEAFF. The chain combines TRBV7-2 with TRBJ1-1; 7 bases match TRBD1. The read falls 3 residues short of the CDR3 end, and the missing part is taken from the germline J gene. This CDR3 has 14 amino acids. The junction had 4 bases not matched to a gene; V was cut back by 5 bases and J by 1 base. Germline-derived CDR1 and CDR2 are SGHTA and FQGNSA. The whole variable domain, remainder taken from reference TRBV7-2 and TRBJ1-1, is GAGVSQSPSNKVTEKGKDVELRCDPISGHTALYWYRQSLGQGLEFLIYFQGNSAPDKSGLPSDRFSAERTGGSVSTLTIQRTQQEDSAVYLCASSVTGWNTEAFFGQGTRLTVV.

In regard to this clone: Read data end 3 residues before the CDR3 end; the end is taken from the germline J gene. The chain links TRBV2 to TRBJ2-7; perhaps TRBD1 as D (6 bases). In germline, CDR1 is SNHLY, CDR2 FYNNEI. The CDR3 consists of 15 residues. The ends were cut back, 7 bases at V and 2 bases at J, with 18 bases in the middle. The CDR3 region is CASTFTGTLTYEQYF. CDR3 bases read: TGTGCCAGCACGTTCACGGGGACATTGACCTACGAG.

On this clone: Coverage ceases 3 residues before the CDR3 finishes, and the germline J gene fills in the end. The J gene is TRBJ2-7, the V gene TRBV2, with D tentatively TRBD2 (5 bases). Between the trimmed V and J ends, which lost 3 bases and 5 bases, there was a span of 11 bases. This CDR3 is built from 13 residues. CDR1 is SNHLY, CDR2 FYNNEI, per germline. CDR3 residues: CASSDLAANEQYF. CDR3 DNA, as far as it was read: TGTGCCAGCAGTGATCTAGCAGCCAACGAG.

The CDR3 spells CASSTVAGGGTDTQYF. CDR3 DNA, as far as it was read: TGTGCCAGCAGCACCGTAGCGGGAGGAGGGACAGATACG. The genes are TRBV13 and TRBJ2-3; 10 positions match TRBD2. The read falls 3 residues short of the CDR3 end, and the missing part is taken from the germline J gene. The length of the CDR3 is 16 residues. After removal of 5 bases from V and 3 bases from J, the junction contained 8 bases not matched to a gene. Looked up from germline, CDR1 is PRHDT and CDR2 is FYEKMQ (reference sequence).

Notes on this clone: Coverage ceases 3 residues before the CDR3 finishes, and the germline J gene fills in the end. The rearrangement uses TRBV5-4 and TRBJ2-7; weak D call: TRBD2 (5 bases). CDR3 length equals 13 residues. Trimming took 2 bases from V and 6 from J, leaving 12 bases between them. CDR1 and CDR2 (germline): SGHNT, YYREEE (reference sequence). CDR3 loop: CASSLAASAEQYF. The CDR3 bases that were read are TGTGCCAGCAGCTTAGCGGCCTCGGCCGAG.

As regards this clone: The read terminates 3 residues before the CDR3 end, so the remaining end is supplied by the germline J gene. This sequence joins TRBV19 and TRBJ2-1; TRBD2 is a possible D gene (5 bases). Germline CDR1 LNHDA, CDR2 SQIVND (reference sequence). The CDR3 sequence is 15 residues long. V lost 1 base and J lost 2, with 9 bases in between. The DNA read from the CDR3 is TGTGCCAGTAGTATAGGGAGCGGTACCTACAATGAG. Residues: CASSIGSGTYNE. In full, the CDR3 is CASSIGSGTYNEQFF. Based on the CDR3 plus reference TRBV19 and TRBJ2-1, the full variable domain is DGGITQSPKYLFRKEGQNVTLSCEQNLNHDAMYWYRQDPGQGLRLIYYSQIVNDFQKGDIAEGYSVSREKKESFPLTVTSAQKNPTAFYLCASSIGSGTYNEQFFGPGTRLTVL.

To note about this clone: Read data end 3 residues before the CDR3 end; the end is taken from the germline J gene. This chain joins TRBV5-1 and TRBJ2-7; D possibly corresponds to TRBD1 (6 bases). CDR3 length: 12 residues. Deletions cut 8 bases from V and 3 bases from J, with 12 bases between. Per germline, CDR1 SGHRS and CDR2 YFSETQ. The CDR3 sequence: CASGQTGYEQYF. The CDR3 bases that were read are TGCGCCAGTGGACAGACGGGCTACGAG.

Turning to this clone: The read falls 3 residues short of the CDR3 end, and the missing part is taken from the germline J gene. V is TRBV19 and J is TRBJ1-5, with 7 bases that match TRBD1. The CDR3 consists of 14 residues. The germline V gene has CDR1 LNHDA and CDR2 SQIVND (reference sequence). The trim removed 6 bases at V and 1 base at J, leaving 3 bases unmatched. CDR3 region: CASRTGESNQPQHF. The DNA read from the CDR3 is TGTGCCAGTAGAACAGGGGAAAGCAATCAGCCC.

A word on this clone: With the read ending 3 residues before the CDR3 end, the germline J gene is used to fill in that end. The V call is TRBV30, the J call TRBJ2-1; 7 bases agree with TRBD2. Germline lookup yields CDR1 GTSNPN and CDR2 SVGIG (reference sequence). V was pared by 3 bases and J by 7 bases, with 6 bases of the junction left unmatched. The length of the CDR3 is 13 residues. CDR3 residues: CAWRGLAENEQFF. The part of the CDR3 DNA that was read is TGTGCCTGGAGAGGGCTAGCGGAAAATGAG.

Incomplete CDR3 DNA: TGTGCCAGCAGCCCAGGGGGGAACATT. Amino acids: CASSPGGNI. The CDR3 as a whole reads CASSPGGNIQYF. The rearrangement links TRBV7-9 to TRBJ2-4; the D gene is possibly TRBD1 (7 bases). With the read ending 3 residues before the CDR3 end, the germline J gene is used to fill in that end. This CDR3 is built from 12 residues. CDR1 is SEHNR, CDR2 FQNEAQ, per germline (reference sequence). The V gene lost 5 bases and the J gene lost 7 bases, with 9 bases spanning the gap.

Remarks on this clone: The read stops 3 residues short of the end of the CDR3; the missing end is completed from the germline J gene. The chain is built from TRBV29-1 and TRBJ2-7, with 8 bases aligning to TRBD1. Germline CDR1 reads SQVTM; CDR2 reads ANQGSEA. The CDR3 sequence is 14 residues long. Trimming at V came to 6 bases and at J to 4 bases, leaving 11 bases not matched to a gene. The sequenced part of the CDR3 DNA is TGCAGCGTCTCAACCCGGACAGGGCAGTACGAG. Protein product: CSVSTRTGQYE. The entire CDR3 protein is CSVSTRTGQYEQYF.

As concerns this clone: The read falls 3 residues short of the CDR3 end, and the missing part is taken from the germline J gene. J is TRBJ2-5 and V is TRBV30; 7 bases agree with TRBD2. Trimming took 4 bases from V and 5 from J; bases not matched to a gene: 1. The CDR3 contains 11 residues. Germline assignment: CDR1 GTSNPN and CDR2 SVGIG (reference sequence). Incomplete CDR3 DNA: TGTGCCTGGACCGGGGGGGAGACC. This gives the protein CAWTGGET. The CDR3 in full is CAWTGGETQYF.

This clone is classed as medium-sized (0.01 to 0.1%) by frequency. The CDR3 end is not reached by the read, which stops 3 residues before it; the germline J gene fills it in. This chain links TRBV19 with TRBJ2-5, with TRBD2 matching 9 bases. Germline V CDR1 and CDR2: LNHDA, SQIVND (reference sequence). The V gene end was trimmed by 9 bases and the J gene end by 1 base; junction bases not matched to a gene: 9. The CDR3 contains 15 residues. Partial CDR3 DNA: TGTGCCAGGGCCCTGACTAGCGGTAGCCAAGAGACC. It codes for CARALTSGSQET. The whole CDR3 sequence reads CARALTSGSQETQYF.